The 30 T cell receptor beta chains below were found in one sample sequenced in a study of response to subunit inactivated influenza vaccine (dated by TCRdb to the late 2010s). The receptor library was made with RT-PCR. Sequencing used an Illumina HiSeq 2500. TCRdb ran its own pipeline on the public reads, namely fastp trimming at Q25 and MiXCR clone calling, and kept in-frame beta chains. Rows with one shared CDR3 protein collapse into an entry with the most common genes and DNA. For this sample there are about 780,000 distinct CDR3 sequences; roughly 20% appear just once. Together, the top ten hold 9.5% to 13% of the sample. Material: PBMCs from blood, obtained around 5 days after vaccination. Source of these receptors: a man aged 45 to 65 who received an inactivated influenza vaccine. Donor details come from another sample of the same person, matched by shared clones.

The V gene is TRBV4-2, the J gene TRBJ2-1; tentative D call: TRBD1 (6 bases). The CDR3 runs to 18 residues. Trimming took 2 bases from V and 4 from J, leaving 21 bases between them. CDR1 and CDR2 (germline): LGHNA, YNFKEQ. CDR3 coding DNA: TGTGCCAGCAGCCAAATAACCGGGACACTATTAGTATACAATGAGCAGTTCTTC. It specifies CASSQITGTLLVYNEQFF.

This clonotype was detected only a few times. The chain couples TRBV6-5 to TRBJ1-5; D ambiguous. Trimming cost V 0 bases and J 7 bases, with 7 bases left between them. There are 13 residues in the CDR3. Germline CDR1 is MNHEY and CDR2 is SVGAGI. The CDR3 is CASSYSFLQPQHF. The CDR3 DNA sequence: TGTGCCAGCAGTTACTCATTCCTCCAGCCCCAGCATTTT.

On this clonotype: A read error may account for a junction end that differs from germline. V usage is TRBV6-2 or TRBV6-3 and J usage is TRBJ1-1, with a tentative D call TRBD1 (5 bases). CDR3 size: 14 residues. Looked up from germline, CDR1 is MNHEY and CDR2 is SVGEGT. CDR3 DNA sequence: TGTGCCAGTGCCAGGGACGCCTTAGACACTGAAGTTTTCTTT. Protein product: CASARDALDTEVFF.

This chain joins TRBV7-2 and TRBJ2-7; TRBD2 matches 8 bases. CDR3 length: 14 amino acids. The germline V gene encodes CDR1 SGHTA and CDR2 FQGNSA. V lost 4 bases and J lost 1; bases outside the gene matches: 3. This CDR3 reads CASSSGGGSYEQYF. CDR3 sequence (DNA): TGTGCCAGCAGCTCGGGGGGGGGGTCCTACGAGCAGTACTTC.

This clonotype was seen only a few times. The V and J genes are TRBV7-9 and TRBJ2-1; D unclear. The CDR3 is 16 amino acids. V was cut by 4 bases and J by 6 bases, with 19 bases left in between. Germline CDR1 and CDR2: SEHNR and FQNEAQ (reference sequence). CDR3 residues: CASSSTQSVHTNEQFF. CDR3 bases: TGTGCCAGCAGCTCCACCCAATCCGTTCATACCAATGAGCAGTTCTTC.

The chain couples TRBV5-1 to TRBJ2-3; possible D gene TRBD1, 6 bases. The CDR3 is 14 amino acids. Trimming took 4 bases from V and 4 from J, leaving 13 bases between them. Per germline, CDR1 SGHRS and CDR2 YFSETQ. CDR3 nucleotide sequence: TGCGCCAGCAGCAACGGACCAGGGGCAGATACGCAGTATTTT. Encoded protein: CASSNGPGADTQYF.

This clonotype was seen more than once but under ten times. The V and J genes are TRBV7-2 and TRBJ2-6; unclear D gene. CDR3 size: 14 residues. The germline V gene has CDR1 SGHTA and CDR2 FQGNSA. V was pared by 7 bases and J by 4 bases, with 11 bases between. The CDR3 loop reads CASTWVAGANVLTF. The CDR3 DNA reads TGTGCCAGCACCTGGGTTGCCGGGGCCAACGTCCTGACTTTC.

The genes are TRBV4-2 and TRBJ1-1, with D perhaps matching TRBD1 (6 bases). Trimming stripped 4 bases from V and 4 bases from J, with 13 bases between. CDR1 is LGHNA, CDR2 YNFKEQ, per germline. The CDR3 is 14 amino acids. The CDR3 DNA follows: TGTGCCAGCAGCCGTGGTACAGGGAGCACTGAAGCTTTCTTT. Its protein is CASSRGTGSTEAFF.

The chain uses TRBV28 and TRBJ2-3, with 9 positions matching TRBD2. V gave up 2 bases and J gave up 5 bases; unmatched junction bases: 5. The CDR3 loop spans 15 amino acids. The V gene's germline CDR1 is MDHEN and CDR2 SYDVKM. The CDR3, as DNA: TGTGCCAGCAGTTTACGCGGGAGGGCCGGAGATACGCAGTATTTT. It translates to CASSLRGRAGDTQYF.

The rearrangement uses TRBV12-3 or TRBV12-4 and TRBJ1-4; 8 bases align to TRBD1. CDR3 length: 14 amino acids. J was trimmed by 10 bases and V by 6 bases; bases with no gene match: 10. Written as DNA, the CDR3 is TGTGCCAGCAGCCTTGCGGACAGGGCCCGAAAACTGTTTTTT. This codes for CASSLADRARKLFF.

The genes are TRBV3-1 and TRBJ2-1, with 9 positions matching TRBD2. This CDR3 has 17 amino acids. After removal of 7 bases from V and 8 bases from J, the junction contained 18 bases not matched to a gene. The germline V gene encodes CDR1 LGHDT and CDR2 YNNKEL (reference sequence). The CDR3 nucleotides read TGTGCCAGCACTAACACCCCTAGCGGGGTCCCGCGGGATGAGCAGTTCTTC. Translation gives CASTNTPSGVPRDEQFF.

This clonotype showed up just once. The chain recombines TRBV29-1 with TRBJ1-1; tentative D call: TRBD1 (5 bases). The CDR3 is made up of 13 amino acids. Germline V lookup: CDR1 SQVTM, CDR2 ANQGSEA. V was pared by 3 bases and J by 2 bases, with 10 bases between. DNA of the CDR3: TGCAGCGTTGAGTCTGGGGCCAACACTGAAGCTTTCTTT. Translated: CSVESGANTEAFF.

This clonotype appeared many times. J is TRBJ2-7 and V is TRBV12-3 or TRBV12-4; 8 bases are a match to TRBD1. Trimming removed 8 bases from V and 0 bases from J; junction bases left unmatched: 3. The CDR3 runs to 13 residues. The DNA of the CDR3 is TGTGCCAGCCGGGACAGGAGCTCCTACGAGCAGTACTTC. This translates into CASRDRSSYEQYF.

Here the CDR3 reads CASSLLDIRAFF. CDR3 coding DNA: TGTGCCAGCAGCTTGTTGGATATACGGGCTTTCTTT. The chain carries TRBV5-8 and TRBJ1-1; D gene ambiguous. This CDR3 region has 12 residues. V dropped 1 base and J dropped 11 bases, with 12 bases sitting between them. Germline lookup yields CDR1 SGHTS and CDR2 YDEGEE.

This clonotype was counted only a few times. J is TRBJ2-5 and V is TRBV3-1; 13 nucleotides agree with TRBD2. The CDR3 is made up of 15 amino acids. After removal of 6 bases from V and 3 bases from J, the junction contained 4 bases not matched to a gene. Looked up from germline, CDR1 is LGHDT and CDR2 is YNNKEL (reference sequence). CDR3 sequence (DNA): TGTGCCAGCAGGCAGGGACTAGCGGGAAAAGAGACCCAGTACTTC. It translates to CASRQGLAGKETQYF.

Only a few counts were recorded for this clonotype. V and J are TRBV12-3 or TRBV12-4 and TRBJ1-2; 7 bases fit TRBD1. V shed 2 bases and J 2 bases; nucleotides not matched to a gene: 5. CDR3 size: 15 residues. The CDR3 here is CASSLSGQFNYGYTF. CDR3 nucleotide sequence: TGTGCCAGCAGTTTATCGGGACAGTTCAACTATGGCTACACCTTC.

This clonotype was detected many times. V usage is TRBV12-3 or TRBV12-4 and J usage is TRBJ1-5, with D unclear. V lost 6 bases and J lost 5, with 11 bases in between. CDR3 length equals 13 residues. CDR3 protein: CASSSLRDQPQHF. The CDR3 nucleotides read TGTGCCAGCAGCTCTCTTCGTGATCAGCCCCAGCATTTT.

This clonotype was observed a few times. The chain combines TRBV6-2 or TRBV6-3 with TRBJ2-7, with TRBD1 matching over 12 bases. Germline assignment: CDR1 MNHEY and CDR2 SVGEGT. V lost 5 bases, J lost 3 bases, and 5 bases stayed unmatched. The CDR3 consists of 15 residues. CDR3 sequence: CASSNRDRGLYEQYF. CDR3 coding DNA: TGTGCCAGCAGTAACCGGGACAGGGGGCTCTACGAGCAGTACTTC.

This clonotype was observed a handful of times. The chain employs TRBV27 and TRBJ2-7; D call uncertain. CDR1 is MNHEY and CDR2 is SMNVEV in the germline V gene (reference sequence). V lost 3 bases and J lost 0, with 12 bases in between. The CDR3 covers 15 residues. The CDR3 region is CASSLGRRPSYEQYF. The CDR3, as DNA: TGTGCCAGCAGTTTGGGTCGCCGGCCCTCCTACGAGCAGTACTTC.

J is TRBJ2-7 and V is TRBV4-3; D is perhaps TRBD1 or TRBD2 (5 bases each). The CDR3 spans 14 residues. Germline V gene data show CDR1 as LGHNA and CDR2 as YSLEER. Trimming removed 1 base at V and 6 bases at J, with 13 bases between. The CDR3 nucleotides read TGCGCCAGCAGCCAAGGCTTAGGGACGGGCGAGCAGTACTTC. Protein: CASSQGLGTGEQYF.

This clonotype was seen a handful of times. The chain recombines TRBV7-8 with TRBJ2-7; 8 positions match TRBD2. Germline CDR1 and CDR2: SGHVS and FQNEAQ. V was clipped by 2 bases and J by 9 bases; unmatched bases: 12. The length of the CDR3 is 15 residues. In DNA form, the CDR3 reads TGTGCCAGCAGCTTAATGACGGGAGGGCCTGAAGGGCAGTACTTC. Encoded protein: CASSLMTGGPEGQYF.

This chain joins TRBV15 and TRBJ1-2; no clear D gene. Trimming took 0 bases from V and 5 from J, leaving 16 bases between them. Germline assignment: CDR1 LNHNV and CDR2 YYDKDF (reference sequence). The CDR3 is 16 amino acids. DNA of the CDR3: TGTGCCACCAGCAGAGATTCAAGGGCCAGAGGGTATGGCTACACCTTC. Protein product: CATSRDSRARGYGYTF.

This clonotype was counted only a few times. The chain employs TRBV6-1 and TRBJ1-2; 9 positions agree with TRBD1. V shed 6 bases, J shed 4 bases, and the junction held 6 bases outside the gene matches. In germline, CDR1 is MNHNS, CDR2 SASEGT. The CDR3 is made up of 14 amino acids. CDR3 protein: CASRNRGPSYGYTF. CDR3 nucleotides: TGTGCCAGCAGGAACAGGGGGCCTAGCTATGGCTACACCTTC.

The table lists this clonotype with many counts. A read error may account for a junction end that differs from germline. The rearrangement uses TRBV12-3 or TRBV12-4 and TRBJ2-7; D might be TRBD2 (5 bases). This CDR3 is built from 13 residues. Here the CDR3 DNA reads TGCGCCAGCAGCTTCGGCGGGTCCTACGAGCAGTACTTC. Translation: CASSFGGSYEQYF.

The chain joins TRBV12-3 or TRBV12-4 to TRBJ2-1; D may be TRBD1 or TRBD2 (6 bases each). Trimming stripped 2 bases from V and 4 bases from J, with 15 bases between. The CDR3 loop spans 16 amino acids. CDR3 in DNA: TGTGCCAGCAGTTTATCGGGGGCCCGGTTGTACAATGAGCAGTTCTTC. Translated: CASSLSGARLYNEQFF.

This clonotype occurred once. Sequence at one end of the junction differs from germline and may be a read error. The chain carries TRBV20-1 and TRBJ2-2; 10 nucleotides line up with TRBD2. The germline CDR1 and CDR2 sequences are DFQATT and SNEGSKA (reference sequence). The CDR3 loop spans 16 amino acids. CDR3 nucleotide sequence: TGCAGTGCTGGGCAAGGAGCGGGAGGGATTCACGGGGAGCTGTATTTT. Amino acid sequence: CSAGQGAGGIHGELYF.

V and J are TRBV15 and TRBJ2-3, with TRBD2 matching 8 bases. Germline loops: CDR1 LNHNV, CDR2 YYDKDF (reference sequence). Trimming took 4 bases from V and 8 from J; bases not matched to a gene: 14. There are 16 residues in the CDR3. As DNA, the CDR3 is TGTGCCACCAGCAACCCGATCGGACTAGCAGTATCTACGCAGTATTTT. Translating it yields CATSNPIGLAVSTQYF.

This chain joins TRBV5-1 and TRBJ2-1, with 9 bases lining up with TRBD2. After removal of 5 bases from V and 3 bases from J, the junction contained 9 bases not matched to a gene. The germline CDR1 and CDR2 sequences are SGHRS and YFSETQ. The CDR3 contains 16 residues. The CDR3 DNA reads TGCGCCAGCAGTGTCTCTAGCGGGACCAACTACAATGAGCAGTTCTTC. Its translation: CASSVSSGTNYNEQFF.

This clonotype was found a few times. The CDR3: CASSQDLGGGIDTQYF. In DNA, the CDR3 is TGCGCCAGCAGCCAAGATCTGGGCGGGGGGATAGATACGCAGTATTTT. The chain employs TRBV4-3 and TRBJ2-3, with 8 bases matching TRBD2. The CDR3 is 16 residues long. Germline lookup yields CDR1 LGHNA and CDR2 YSLEER. V lost 0 bases, J lost 5 bases, and 7 bases stayed unmatched.

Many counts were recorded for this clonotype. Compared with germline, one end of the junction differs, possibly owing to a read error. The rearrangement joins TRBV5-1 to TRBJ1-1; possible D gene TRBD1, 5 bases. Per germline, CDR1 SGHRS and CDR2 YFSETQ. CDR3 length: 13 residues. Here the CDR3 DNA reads TGTGCCAGCAGCTCCGGACAGAACACTGAAGCTTTCTTT. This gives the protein CASSSGQNTEAFF.